This TCR beta chain emerged from a study of PD-1 blockade in classical Hodgkin lymphoma. Study findings and constraints: What caused the repertoire differences, perhaps disease activity or prior therapy, remains undefined. In newly diagnosed patients, baseline TCR diversity was reportedly below that of healthy donors. The study found that TCR diversity rose significantly by C4D1 in CD4+ but not CD8+ cells.

The data were produced by immunoSEQ multiplex PCR, yet TCRdb's version contains in-frame clones alone and is incomplete. The sample gives almost 30,000 clones, approximately 78% of which show up once; around 0.6% is in the top ten. Indicated time point: cycle 4 day 1 (C4D1), after 5 to 7 weeks of nivolumab. Every patient relapsed after autologous stem cell transplantation, and brentuximab vedotin exposure varied. Magnetic negative selection of thawed PBMCs was the method by which CD4+ T cells were purified. Concerning this clone itself: The antigen is undetermined.

Germline V gives CDR1 WNHNN, CDR2 SYGVQD (reference sequence). Trimming stripped 7 bases from V and 5 bases from J, with 14 bases between. The CDR3 has 13 residues. The specimen was CD4+ T cells from blood, collected before the fourth cycle of nivolumab. This sequence originates from a human donor with classical Hodgkin lymphoma. This sequence joins TRBV10-1 and TRBJ1-1; TRBD1 might be the D (5 bases). The CDR3 loop is CASTQGSYTEAFF. CDR3 sequence (DNA): TGCGCCAGCACGCAGGGATCGTATACTGAAGCTTTCTTT.